The sample holds one count of the clone carrying this TCR beta chain. This entry comes from a study of cytomegalovirus exposure and HLA in healthy donors. V was trimmed by 3 bases and J by 7 bases, leaving 9 bases between them. The V gene's germline CDR1 is LNHDA and CDR2 SQIVND (reference sequence). This CDR3 comprises 12 residues. The repertoire was sequenced with immunoSEQ multiplex PCR; TCRdb's copy has only in-frame clones and lacks some. The repertoire holds about 54,000 clones, roughly nine tenths seen once, with roughly 8% in the top ten. The chain has TRBV19 and TRBJ1-1; no definite D call. This TCR came from a woman aged 18-29 years in good health and CMV-seropositive. Sequenced: PBMCs. This CDR3 is CASSMRESEAFF. CDR3 DNA: TGTGCCAGTAGTATGAGGGAGAGTGAAGCTTTCTTT.